This TCR beta chain originates from a study of graft-versus-host responses after intestinal transplantation. Study-wide findings and caveats: The study found high graft-versus-host to host-versus-graft clonal ratios in allografts of patients with graft-donor T cell macrochimerism.

Germline loops: CDR1 SGHTA, CDR2 FQGNSA. The CDR3 has 15 amino acids. The V and J ends lost 5 bases and 4 bases, in that order; junction bases with no gene match: 4. Responders (about 200,000, CFSE-labeled) met about 200,000 stimulators that were irradiated and violet-dye-labeled. The protocol was immunoSEQ multiplex PCR, while the TCRdb copy is restricted to in-frame clones and leaves out a portion. The table lists 10,000 or so clones, approximately 33% of them singletons. Sequencing was performed on alloreactive CD4+ T cells from a mixed lymphocyte reaction culture, taken before transplantation. Specified subset: CFSE-low proliferating T cells sorted from roughly six-day pre-transplant mixed lymphocyte reaction (GvH or HvG direction). The rearrangement links TRBV7-2 to TRBJ2-1, with TRBD2 matching over 11 bases. The clonotype was recovered from a human patient who was an organ donor for intestinal transplantation. In DNA form, the CDR3 reads TGTGCCAGCAGCCTGCTAGCGGGGGGTTACAATGAGCAGTTCTTC. It is translated as CASSLLAGGYNEQFF.